This TCR beta chain was retrieved from a study of shared clonotypes between healthy human individuals. This clone was observed once. In the original analysis: Filtering of immunoSEQ junctional sequences could not match full-length read filtering. The assay was immunoSEQ multiplex PCR, and TCRdb's table has in-frame clones only and misses some. Clonal size and the V and J genes are those of that table, whereas D and trimming came from the DNA. This table holds about 680,000 clones, 55% to 85% found once. Germline lookup yields CDR1 SGHRS and CDR2 YFSETQ. This CDR3 has 14 amino acids. The V end lost 0 bases, the J end lost 2 bases, and 8 bases lay between the germline ends.

Sequenced material: memory CD4+ T cells sorted from blood. Sample subset: CD45RA-negative fraction. This sequence originates from a woman in her thirties in good health. The gene calls are TRBV5-1 and TRBJ2-5; weak D call: TRBD2 (5 bases). CDR3 amino acids: CASSLERIQETQYF. CDR3 sequence (DNA): TGCGCCAGCAGCTTGGAGCGGATTCAAGAGACCCAGTACTTC.